Presented here are 4 T cell receptor beta chains from one specimen sequenced in a study of T cell repertoires in cytomegalovirus infection. Using its own MiXCR run on the reads, TCRdb lists one record per CDR3 protein. The sample lists approximately 500,000 distinct CDR3 sequences; 15% to 20% were seen once. The sequencing input was CD8+ T cells from PBMCs. The receptors were gathered from a human donor in good health (CMV status not recorded). Some clones in this sample may be carry-over from other donors' samples.

The chain couples TRBV4-2 to TRBJ2-7; the D is unclear. The germline V and J ends were trimmed by 2 bases and 0 bases, with 14 bases remaining between them. Germline CDR1 reads LGHNA; CDR2 reads YNFKEQ. The CDR3 spans 16 residues. CDR3 DNA sequence: TGTGCCAGCAGCCAATCTGCCACCGACTTCTCCTACGAGCAGTACTTC. Encoded protein: CASSQSATDFSYEQYF.

This chain uses TRBV6-1 with TRBJ2-3, with D tentatively TRBD1 or TRBD2 (5 bases each). Looked up from germline, CDR1 is MNHNS and CDR2 is SASEGT. Deletions cut 2 bases from V and 6 bases from J, with 12 bases between. The CDR3 spans 14 residues. CDR3 sequence: CASSEIGTADTQYF. The CDR3 nucleotides read TGTGCCAGCAGTGAAATAGGGACCGCGGATACGCAGTATTTT.

This clonotype was seen repeatedly, ten times or more. The chain uses TRBV7-9 and TRBJ2-5; the match to TRBD1 covers 8 bases. Unmatched junction bases numbered 9, after V lost 4 bases and J lost 5 bases. The CDR3 is 15 residues long. Looked up from germline, CDR1 is SEHNR and CDR2 is FQNEAQ (reference sequence). The CDR3 is CASSYGQGRVETQYF. DNA of the CDR3: TGTGCCAGCAGCTACGGACAGGGCAGGGTGGAGACCCAGTACTTC.

Ten or more counts support this clonotype. This sequence joins TRBV7-9 and TRBJ1-1; unclear D gene. CDR3 length: 15 residues. Germline V lookup: CDR1 SEHNR, CDR2 FQNEAQ (reference sequence). Trimming removed 4 bases at V and 4 bases at J, with 16 bases between. CDR3 bases: TGTGCCAGCAGCTGGCCCTCTGACTTGGCCACTGAAGCTTTCTTT. Its protein is CASSWPSDLATEAFF.